The present entry profiles one T cell receptor beta chain with its context. Antigen: not known. The junction had 12 bases not matched to a gene; V was cut back by 7 bases and J by 4 bases. Germline CDR1 and CDR2: SGHVS and FQNEAQ. The CDR3 loop spans 15 amino acids. The sample is drawn from a study of CD4 T cell repertoires in COVID-19. Study-wide context: After nine to eleven days of IL-2 expansion, CFSE-low cells were relabeled and restimulated with other coronavirus spikes.

Findings and limits, study-wide: In SARS-CoV and/or HKU1 spike cultures, between roughly 7 and 25% of SARS-CoV-2 clonotypes reappeared.

Sequencing was done directly on freshly isolated, uncultured memory T cells. Only in-frame clones appear in the TCRdb table, and some are missing; sequencing was by immunoSEQ multiplex PCR. The table lists 20,000 to 30,000 clones, nearly 95% of them singletons. The material was circulating follicular helper CD4+ T cells (cTfh) from blood, obtained before the COVID-19 pandemic. The gene calls are TRBV7-8 and TRBJ1-1, with 7 bases matching TRBD1. The receptor was derived from a human donor who had COVID-19. CDR3 residues: CASTPNRGSATEAFF. The CDR3 DNA is TGTGCCAGCACCCCCAACAGGGGTTCGGCCACTGAAGCTTTCTTT.